These 28 T cell receptor beta chains were all obtained from the same sample, sequenced in a study of glioma-infiltrating T cells. The iRepertoire nested amplicon-rescue multiplex PCR amplified TCR alpha and beta CDR3s from RNA. MiXCR, applied by TCRdb to the multiplex PCR reads, yields one record per CDR3 protein. This table holds 300,000 to 450,000 distinct CDR3 sequences, more than 35% found once. The sample taken for sequencing was glioma tissue, nonneoplastic brain tissue, or PBMCs (not recorded which). The receptors here all came from a human donor with low-grade glioma or glioblastoma, undergoing nonglioma brain surgery, or in good health (not recorded which).

This chain connects TRBV4-2 to TRBJ2-1, with D uncertain. Germline CDR1 is LGHNA and CDR2 is YNFKEQ. The CDR3 contains 15 residues. V lost 1 base, J lost 0 bases, and 7 bases lay in between. CDR3 loop: CASSQASSSYNEQFF. The CDR3 DNA follows: TGTGCCAGCAGCCAAGCCTCTAGCTCCTACAATGAGCAGTTCTTC.

The CDR3 DNA is TGTGCCACCAGTGATTCCCACGAGCAGTTCTTC. This gives the protein CATSDSHEQFF. The J gene is TRBJ2-1, the V gene TRBV24-1, with D uncertain. This CDR3 has 11 residues. The V gene lost 2 bases and the J gene lost 10 bases, with 5 bases spanning the gap. CDR1 and CDR2 (germline): KGHDR, SFDVKD.

This clonotype showed up many times. V is TRBV10-3 and J is TRBJ1-1; maybe TRBD1 (6 bases). CDR1 is ENHRY, CDR2 SYGVKD, per germline. V was shortened by 6 bases and J by 6 bases, with 11 bases between the two germline ends. The CDR3 runs 12 residues. CDR3 nucleotide sequence: TGTGCCATCAGCTTAGGACAGTCTGAAGCTTTCTTT. Translation: CAISLGQSEAFF.

A word on this clonotype: It may be a read error: a sequence one base away is much more abundant. This chain joins TRBV20-1 and TRBJ2-1; the match to TRBD2 covers 11 bases. The CDR3 covers 16 residues. Germline V lookup: CDR1 DFQATT, CDR2 SNEGSKA (reference sequence). The CDR3: CSAPRSLAGVRNERFF. Written as DNA, the CDR3 is TGCAGTGCTCCGCGCTCACTAGCGGGAGTGCGGAATGAGCGGTTCTTC.

In this sample, this clonotype turned up many times. This chain connects TRBV4-3 to TRBJ2-1; 10 bases fit TRBD2. This CDR3 region has 16 residues. Germline CDR1 LGHNA, CDR2 YSLEER. V was clipped by 0 bases and J by 7 bases; unmatched bases: 6. The CDR3 spells CASSQDRAGGINEQFF. In nucleotides, the CDR3 is TGCGCCAGCAGCCAAGATAGAGCGGGAGGGATAAATGAGCAGTTCTTC.

Remarks on this clonotype: A much larger clone is a single base away; this may be a read error. The V gene is TRBV20-1, the J gene TRBJ2-3, with D perhaps TRBD2 (6 bases). The ends were cut back, 0 bases at V and 1 base at J, with 14 bases in the middle. From germline, CDR1 is DFQATT and CDR2 SNEGSKA (reference sequence). This CDR3 contains 16 residues. This chain's CDR3 is CSARDPGSSGTDTQYF. For the CDR3, the DNA is TGCAGTGCTAGAGATCCCGGGAGTAGCGGCACAGATACGCAGTATTTT.

This clonotype was counted between two and nine times. V is TRBV28 and J is TRBJ1-3, with D unclear. The length of the CDR3 is 14 residues. Germline V lookup: CDR1 MDHEN, CDR2 SYDVKM. Trimming stripped 5 bases from V and 1 base from J, with 9 bases between. As DNA, the CDR3 is TGTGCCAGCAGTCCCCGTCAGTCTGGAAACACCATATATTTT. Encoded protein: CASSPRQSGNTIYF.

This clonotype was detected ten times or more. This chain uses TRBV27 with TRBJ1-3; no definite D call. The V and J ends lost 2 bases and 0 bases respectively, with 2 bases between them. The CDR3 consists of 13 residues. Germline loops: CDR1 MNHEY, CDR2 SMNVEV (reference sequence). The CDR3 reads CASSLTSGNTIYF. The CDR3 DNA sequence: TGTGCCAGCAGTTTAACCTCTGGAAACACCATATATTTT.

This clonotype was detected once. The chain joins TRBV5-4 to TRBJ2-5, with a weak D call TRBD2 (5 bases). CDR1 is SGHNT, CDR2 YYREEE, per germline (reference sequence). The CDR3 has 13 amino acids. The V and J ends lost 3 bases and 4 bases respectively, with 10 bases between them. CDR3 nucleotide sequence: TGTGCCAGCAGCTCCGGGAATCGAGAGACCCAGTACTTC. This sequence encodes CASSSGNRETQYF.

This chain joins TRBV10-2 and TRBJ2-1; weak D call: TRBD1 (6 bases). The CDR3 length is 15 residues. The V gene's germline CDR1 is WSHSY and CDR2 SAAADI. V lost 6 bases and J 2 bases, leaving 14 bases between the germline ends. The CDR3 sequence: CASRNGTRTYNEQFF. The CDR3 DNA sequence: TGCGCCAGCAGGAACGGGACACGCACCTACAATGAGCAGTTCTTC.

The rearrangement links TRBV24-1 to TRBJ2-2; TRBD1 agrees at 7 bases. The CDR3 totals 15 residues. CDR1 and CDR2 (germline): KGHDR, SFDVKD. The V gene end was trimmed by 7 bases and the J gene end by 7 bases; junction bases not matched to a gene: 11. DNA for the CDR3: TGTGCCACCAGCCAATACGACAGGGCTGGCGGGGAGCTGTTTTTT. Protein: CATSQYDRAGGELFF.

Ten or more counts support this clonotype. The genes are TRBV6-1 and TRBJ2-5, with a tentative D call TRBD2 (6 bases). The CDR3 loop spans 12 amino acids. Trimming cost V 6 bases and J 5 bases, with 10 bases left between them. Germline CDR1 is MNHNS and CDR2 is SASEGT. CDR3 sequence: CASRSSGETQYF. The CDR3 DNA reads as TGTGCCAGCAGATCCAGCGGGGAGACCCAGTACTTC.

The chain is built from TRBV5-1 and TRBJ2-6; 8 nucleotides match TRBD1. V lost 2 bases, J lost 0 bases, and 7 bases stayed unmatched. Germline assignment: CDR1 SGHRS and CDR2 YFSETQ. This CDR3 is built from 18 residues. The CDR3 DNA is TGCGCCAGCAGCTTACGACAGGGGCCTCTCTCTGGGGCCAACGTCCTGACTTTC. This gives the protein CASSLRQGPLSGANVLTF.

V usage is TRBV15 and J usage is TRBJ2-2; 7 bases agree with TRBD1. CDR3 size: 15 residues. With V trimmed by 7 bases and J by 0 bases, 5 bases remained unmatched. Per germline, CDR1 LNHNV and CDR2 YYDKDF (reference sequence). CDR3 nucleotides: TGTGCCACCACCACCGGGACAGCGAACACCGGGGAGCTGTTTTTT. Translated, it gives CATTTGTANTGELFF.

The table lists this clonotype with many counts. The chain links TRBV28 to TRBJ2-3, with a weak D call TRBD2 (7 bases). From germline, CDR1 is MDHEN and CDR2 SYDVKM. The CDR3 loop spans 15 amino acids. The ends were cut back, 8 bases at V and 6 bases at J, with 21 bases in the middle. Here the CDR3 reads CASLLGGGSTDTQYF. CDR3 bases: TGTGCCAGCCTCTTAGGGGGGGGGTCGACGGATACGCAGTATTTT.

The chain employs TRBV11-2 and TRBJ2-3; 10 bases map to TRBD2. V lost 3 bases to trimming and J lost 0 bases; unmatched junction nucleotides: 9. The V gene's germline CDR1 is SGHAT and CDR2 FQNNGV. This CDR3 is 18 amino acids long. CDR3 bases: TGTGCCAGCAGCTTTTTAGCGGGAGGACCTAGGAGCACAGATACGCAGTATTTT. As protein: CASSFLAGGPRSTDTQYF.

This clonotype was seen only a few times. The chain carries TRBV10-2 and TRBJ2-7, with D unclear. Deletions cut 3 bases from V and 0 bases from J, with 9 bases between. The CDR3 totals 14 residues. Germline CDR1 reads WSHSY; CDR2 reads SAAADI. DNA of the CDR3: TGCGCCAGCAGTGACAGTGACCTCTCCTACGAGCAGTACTTC. Its protein product is CASSDSDLSYEQYF.

This clonotype was detected ten times or more. The chain combines TRBV28 with TRBJ2-5, with D unclear. Per germline, CDR1 MDHEN and CDR2 SYDVKM. The V end lost 2 bases, the J end lost 2 bases, and 12 bases lay between the germline ends. There are 15 residues in the CDR3. Here the CDR3 DNA reads TGTGCCAGCAGTTTAGTGTCGGCAGGACAAGAGACCCAGTACTTC. Protein product: CASSLVSAGQETQYF.

The genes are TRBV11-2 and TRBJ2-2; D possibly uses TRBD1 or TRBD2 (7 bases each). V gave up 3 bases and J gave up 5 bases, with 19 bases separating them. The CDR3 extends over 17 amino acids. Looked up from germline, CDR1 is SGHAT and CDR2 is FQNNGV. The CDR3 loop reads CASSLGGGGMLTGELFF. CDR3 nucleotides: TGTGCCAGCAGCTTGGGAGGGGGCGGCATGCTGACCGGGGAGCTGTTTTTT.

This clonotype appeared many times. The genes are TRBV6-2 or TRBV6-3 and TRBJ2-7, with a weak D call TRBD2 (5 bases). Trimming removed 2 bases from V and 1 base from J, with 15 bases in between. The CDR3 spans 16 residues. Per germline, CDR1 MNHEY and CDR2 SVGEGT. DNA for the CDR3: TGTGCCAGCAGTTACGGGGTAGCGTCAATTTCCTACGAGCAGTACTTC. This translates into CASSYGVASISYEQYF.

J is TRBJ2-2 and V is TRBV12-3 or TRBV12-4, with 9 bases matching TRBD2. The length of the CDR3 is 16 residues. Trimming at V came to 5 bases and at J to 4 bases, leaving 8 bases not matched to a gene. CDR3 region: CASSVRGGGPTGELFF. The CDR3 DNA reads TGTGCCAGCAGTGTGCGGGGGGGTGGGCCCACCGGGGAGCTGTTTTTT.

There are a few counts of this clonotype. This rearrangement joins TRBV28 to TRBJ2-2; tentatively, D is TRBD2 (6 bases). CDR3 length: 16 residues. From germline, CDR1 is MDHEN and CDR2 SYDVKM. Deletions cut 6 bases from V and 0 bases from J, with 14 bases between. The CDR3 DNA reads as TGTGCCAGCAGGCCCCCAGGGAGGTCGAACACCGGGGAGCTGTTTTTT. Translating it yields CASRPPGRSNTGELFF.

The V call is TRBV25-1, the J call TRBJ2-7, with TRBD2 identical over 9 bases. This CDR3 is 19 amino acids long. CDR1 is MGHDK and CDR2 is SYGVNS in the germline V gene. J gave up 7 bases and V 4 bases, and 23 bases lay outside the gene matches. For the CDR3, the DNA is TGTGCCAGCAGTGCCTATAGGGGAGCTAGCGGGATCCTTCCGGAGGAGCAGTACTTC. Its translation: CASSAYRGASGILPEEQYF.

This clonotype came up a few times. J is TRBJ1-1 and V is TRBV4-2; no firm D call. The V end lost 0 bases, the J end lost 1 base, and 9 bases lay between the germline ends. From germline, CDR1 is LGHNA and CDR2 YNFKEQ. This CDR3 spans 15 amino acids. CDR3 bases: TGTGCCAGCAGCCAAGAGCGGACGGCGAACACTGAAGCTTTCTTT. Translating gives CASSQERTANTEAFF.

This clonotype was recorded only once. A much more abundant neighbour one base away suggests this may be a read error. The chain employs TRBV27 and TRBJ1-1; no firm D call. With 8 bases removed from V and 4 bases from J, the gap between germline ends came to 17 bases. This CDR3 spans 14 amino acids. Germline lookup yields CDR1 MNHEY and CDR2 SMNVEV (reference sequence). CDR3 sequence: CASRSRQSSTEAFF. The CDR3, as DNA: TGTGCCAGCCGCTCGCGGCAGAGCAGCACTGAAGCTTTCTTT.

This clonotype was found once. The chain couples TRBV28 to TRBJ2-1, with 8 positions matching TRBD1. The J call is doubtful: the DNA matches TRBJ2-7 better. The CDR3 totals 15 residues. Germline CDR1 reads MDHEN; CDR2 reads SYDVKM. The CDR3 coding sequence is TGTGCCAGCGGCCAGGACAGGGTGAGCTCCTACGAGCAGTACTTC. Protein: CASGQDRVSSYEQYF.

The sample holds a few counts of this clonotype. The CDR3 loop reads CASSLGGTLDAGYTF. The CDR3 DNA reads as TGCGCCAGCAGCTTGGGTGGGACCCTCGACGCTGGCTACACCTTC. This chain joins TRBV5-1 and TRBJ1-2; the D gene is possibly TRBD1 (5 bases). V shed 0 bases and J shed 7 bases, with 16 bases lying between them. Germline lookup yields CDR1 SGHRS and CDR2 YFSETQ. The CDR3 runs to 15 residues.

This chain links TRBV20-1 with TRBJ1-6; 7 nucleotides align to TRBD1. The CDR3 loop spans 14 amino acids. The V segment lost 6 bases and the J segment 2 bases; nucleotides outside the gene matches: 4. Germline lookup yields CDR1 DFQATT and CDR2 SNEGSKA (reference sequence). CDR3 coding DNA: TGCAGTGCCCAGGGGGTCACCTATAATTCACCCCTCCACTTT. This gives the protein CSAQGVTYNSPLHF.